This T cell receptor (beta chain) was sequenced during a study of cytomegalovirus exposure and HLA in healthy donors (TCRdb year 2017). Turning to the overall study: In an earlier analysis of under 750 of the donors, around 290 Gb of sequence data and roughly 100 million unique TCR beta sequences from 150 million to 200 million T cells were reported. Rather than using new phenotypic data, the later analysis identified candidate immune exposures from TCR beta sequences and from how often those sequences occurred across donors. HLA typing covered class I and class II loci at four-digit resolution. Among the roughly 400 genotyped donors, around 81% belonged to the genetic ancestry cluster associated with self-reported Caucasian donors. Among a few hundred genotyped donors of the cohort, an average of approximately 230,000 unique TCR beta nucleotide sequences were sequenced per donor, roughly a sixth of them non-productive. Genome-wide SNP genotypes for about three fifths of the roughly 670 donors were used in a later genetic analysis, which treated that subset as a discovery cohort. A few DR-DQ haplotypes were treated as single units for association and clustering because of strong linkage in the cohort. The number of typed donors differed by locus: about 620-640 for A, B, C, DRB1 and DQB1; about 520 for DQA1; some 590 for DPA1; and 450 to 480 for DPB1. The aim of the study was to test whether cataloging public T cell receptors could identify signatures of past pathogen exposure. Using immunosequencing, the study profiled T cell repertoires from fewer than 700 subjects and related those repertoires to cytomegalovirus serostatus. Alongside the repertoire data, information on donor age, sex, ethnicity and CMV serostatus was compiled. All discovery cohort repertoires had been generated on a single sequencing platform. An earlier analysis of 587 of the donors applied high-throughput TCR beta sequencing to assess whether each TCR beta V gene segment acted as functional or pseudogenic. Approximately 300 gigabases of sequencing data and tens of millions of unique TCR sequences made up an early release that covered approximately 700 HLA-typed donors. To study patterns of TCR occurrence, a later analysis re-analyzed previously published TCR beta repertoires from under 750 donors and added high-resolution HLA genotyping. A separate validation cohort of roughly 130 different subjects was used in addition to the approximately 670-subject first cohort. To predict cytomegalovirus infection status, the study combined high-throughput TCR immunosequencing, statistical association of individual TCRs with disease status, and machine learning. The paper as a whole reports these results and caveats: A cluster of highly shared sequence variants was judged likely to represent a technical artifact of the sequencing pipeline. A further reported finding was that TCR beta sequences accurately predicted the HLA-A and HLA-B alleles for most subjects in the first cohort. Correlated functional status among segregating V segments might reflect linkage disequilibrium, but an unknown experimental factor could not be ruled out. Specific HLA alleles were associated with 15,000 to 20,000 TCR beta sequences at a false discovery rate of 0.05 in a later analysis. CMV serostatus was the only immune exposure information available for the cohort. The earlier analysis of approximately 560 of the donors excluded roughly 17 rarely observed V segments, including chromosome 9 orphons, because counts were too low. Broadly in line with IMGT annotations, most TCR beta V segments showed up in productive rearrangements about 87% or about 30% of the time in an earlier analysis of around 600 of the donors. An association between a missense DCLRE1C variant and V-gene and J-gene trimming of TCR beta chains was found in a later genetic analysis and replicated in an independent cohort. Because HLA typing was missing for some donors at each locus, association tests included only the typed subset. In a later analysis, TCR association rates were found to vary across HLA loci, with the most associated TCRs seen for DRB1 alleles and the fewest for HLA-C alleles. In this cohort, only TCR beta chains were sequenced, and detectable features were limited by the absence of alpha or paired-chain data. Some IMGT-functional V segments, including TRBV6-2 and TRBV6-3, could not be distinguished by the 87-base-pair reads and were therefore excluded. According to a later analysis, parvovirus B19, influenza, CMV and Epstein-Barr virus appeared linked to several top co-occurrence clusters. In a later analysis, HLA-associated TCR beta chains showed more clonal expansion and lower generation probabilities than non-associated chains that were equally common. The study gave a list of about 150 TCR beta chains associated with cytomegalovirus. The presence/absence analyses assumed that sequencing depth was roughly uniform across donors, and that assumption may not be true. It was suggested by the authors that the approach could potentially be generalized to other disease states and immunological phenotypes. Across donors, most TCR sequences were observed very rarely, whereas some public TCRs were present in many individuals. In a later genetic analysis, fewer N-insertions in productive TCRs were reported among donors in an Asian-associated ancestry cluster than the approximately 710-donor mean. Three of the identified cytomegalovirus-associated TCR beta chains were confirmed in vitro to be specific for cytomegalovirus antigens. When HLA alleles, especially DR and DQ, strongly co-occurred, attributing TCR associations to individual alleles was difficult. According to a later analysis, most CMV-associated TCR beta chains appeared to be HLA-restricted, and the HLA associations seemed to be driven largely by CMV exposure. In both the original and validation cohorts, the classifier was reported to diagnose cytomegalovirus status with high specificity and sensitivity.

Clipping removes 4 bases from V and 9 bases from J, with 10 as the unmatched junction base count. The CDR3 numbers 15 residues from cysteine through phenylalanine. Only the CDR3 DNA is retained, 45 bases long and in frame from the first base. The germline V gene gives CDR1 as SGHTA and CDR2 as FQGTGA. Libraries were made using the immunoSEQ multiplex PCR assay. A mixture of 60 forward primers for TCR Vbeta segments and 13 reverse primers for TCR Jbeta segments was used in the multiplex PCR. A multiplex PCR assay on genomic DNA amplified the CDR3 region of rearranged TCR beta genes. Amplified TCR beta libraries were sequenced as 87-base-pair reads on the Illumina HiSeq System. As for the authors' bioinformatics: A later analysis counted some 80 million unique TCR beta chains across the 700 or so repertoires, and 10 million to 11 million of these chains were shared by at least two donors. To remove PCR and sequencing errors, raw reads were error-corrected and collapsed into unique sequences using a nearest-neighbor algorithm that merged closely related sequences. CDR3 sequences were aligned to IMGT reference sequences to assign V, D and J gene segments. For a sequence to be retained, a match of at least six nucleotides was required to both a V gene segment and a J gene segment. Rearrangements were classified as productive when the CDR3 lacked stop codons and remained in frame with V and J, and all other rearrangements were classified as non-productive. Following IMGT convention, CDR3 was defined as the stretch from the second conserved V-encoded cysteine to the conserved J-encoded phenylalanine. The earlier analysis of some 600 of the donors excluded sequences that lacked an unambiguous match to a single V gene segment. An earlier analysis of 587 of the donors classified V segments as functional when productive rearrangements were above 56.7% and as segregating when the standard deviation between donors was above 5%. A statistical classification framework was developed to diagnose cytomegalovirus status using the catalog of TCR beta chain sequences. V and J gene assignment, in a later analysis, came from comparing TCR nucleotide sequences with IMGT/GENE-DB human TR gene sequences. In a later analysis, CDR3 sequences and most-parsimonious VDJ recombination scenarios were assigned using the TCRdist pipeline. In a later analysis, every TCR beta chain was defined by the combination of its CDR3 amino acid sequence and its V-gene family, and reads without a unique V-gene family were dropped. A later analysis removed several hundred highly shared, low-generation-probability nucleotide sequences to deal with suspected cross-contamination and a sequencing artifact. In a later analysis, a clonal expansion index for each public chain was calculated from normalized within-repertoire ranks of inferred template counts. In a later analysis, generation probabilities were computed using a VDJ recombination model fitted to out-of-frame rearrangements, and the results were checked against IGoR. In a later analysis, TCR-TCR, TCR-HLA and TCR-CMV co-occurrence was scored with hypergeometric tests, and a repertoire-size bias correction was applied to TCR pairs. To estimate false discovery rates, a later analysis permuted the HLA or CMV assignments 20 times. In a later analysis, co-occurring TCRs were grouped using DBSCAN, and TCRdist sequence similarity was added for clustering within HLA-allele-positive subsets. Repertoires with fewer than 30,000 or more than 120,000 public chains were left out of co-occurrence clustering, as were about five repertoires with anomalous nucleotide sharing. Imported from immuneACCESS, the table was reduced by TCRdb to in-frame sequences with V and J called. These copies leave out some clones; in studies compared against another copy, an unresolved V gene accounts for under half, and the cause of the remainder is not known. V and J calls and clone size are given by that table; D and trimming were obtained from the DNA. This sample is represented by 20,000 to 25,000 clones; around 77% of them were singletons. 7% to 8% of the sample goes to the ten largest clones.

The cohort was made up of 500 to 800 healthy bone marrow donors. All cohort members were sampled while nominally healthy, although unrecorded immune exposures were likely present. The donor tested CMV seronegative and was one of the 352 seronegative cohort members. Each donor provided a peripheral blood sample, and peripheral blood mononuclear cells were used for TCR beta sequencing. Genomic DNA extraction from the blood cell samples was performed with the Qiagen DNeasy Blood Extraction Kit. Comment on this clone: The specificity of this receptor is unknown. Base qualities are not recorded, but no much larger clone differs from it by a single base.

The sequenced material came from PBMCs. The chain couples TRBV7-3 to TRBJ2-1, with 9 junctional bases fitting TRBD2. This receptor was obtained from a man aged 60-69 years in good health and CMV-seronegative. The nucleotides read TGTGCCAGCAGCTCCCAACCGGGACTAGCCAGTGAGCAGTTCTTC. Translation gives CASSSQPGLASEQFF.